The source of this TCR beta chain is a study of human T cells and chemical hapten exposure. Study details: Sensitizing treatment utilized 2% DPC over a roughly 2 cm by roughly 2 cm portion of upper inner arm skin.

Only a few counts were recorded for this clonotype. Using its own MiXCR run on the RACE reads, TCRdb lists one record per CDR3 protein. Seen here are roughly 200,000 distinct CDR3 sequences, about 22% observed once, and the top ten hold about 6.7%. Trimming took 4 bases from V and 6 from J, leaving 10 bases between them. CDR1 and CDR2 (germline): ENHRY, SYGVKD. The CDR3 contains 12 residues. Noted time point: patch test 1, 2 weeks after DPC sensitization. Treatment described: therapeutic diphenylcyclopropenone sensitization with weekly scalp DPC. Every patch test was put on after a blood sample was taken. Those who donated were patients with alopecia, 18 to 70 years of age, and suitable for DPC.

The sample here was whole blood, taken in connection with sensitization to the hapten diphenylcyclopropenone (DPC). The rearrangement uses TRBV10-3 and TRBJ2-7; D uncertain. This clonotype was sampled from a woman in her 50s with alopecia areata. Some clones in this sample may be carry-over from other donors' samples. The CDR3 sequence is CAISGVSGEQYF. For the CDR3, the DNA is TGTGCCATCAGTGGGGTATCGGGCGAGCAGTACTTC.